A single T cell receptor (beta chain) is shown here with its context. Its target is unknown. The sample is drawn from a study of shared clonotypes between healthy human individuals. About the research overall: A couple of women and a few men aged 18 to 49 made up the donors. Three plates were used per donor for CD4 naive, three for CD4 memory, two for CD8 naive and one for CD8 memory. Study-level points and caveats: Estimated richness values were generally larger in naive subsets than in memory subsets.

Everyone who donated was a Caucasian adult who lived in Nashville, Tennessee. This CDR3 has 13 residues. Germline V gene lookup returns CDR1 SQVTM and CDR2 ANQGSEA. V was trimmed by 1 base and J by 6 bases, leaving 13 bases between them. Sequenced by immunoSEQ multiplex PCR; TCRdb stores in-frame clones only, minus some. The sample has approximately 1.1 million clones, 78% seen once. This clonotype originated in a man younger than 35 in good health. Some clones in this sample may be carry-over from other donors' samples. Sequenced input: memory CD4+ T cells from PBMCs. Subset specified: CD45RA-negative fraction. The chain recombines TRBV29-1 with TRBJ2-7, with D perhaps matching TRBD1 or TRBD2 (7 bases each). The CDR3 sequence is CSVEGARGGEQYF. The DNA of the CDR3 is TGCAGCGTTGAAGGTGCCAGGGGGGGCGAGCAGTACTTC.